This is a list of T cell receptor beta chains from one sample in a study of cytomegalovirus exposure and HLA in healthy donors. Generated by immunoSEQ multiplex PCR, the TCRdb table keeps only in-frame clones and is missing some. The data hold around 150,000 clones, with roughly 83% observed a single time. Material: PBMCs. These receptors came from a man between 35 and 55 years old in good health and CMV-seropositive. The CDR3 runs from the conserved cysteine through the conserved F or W. Fields, in order: clone size, D gene, V gene, J gene, CDR3 protein, CDR3 DNA. A D gene is named only where the DNA matches it firmly. Some rows have no size entry. The others give once, few or many, or a class for an expanded clone.

once,TRBD1,TRBV6-6,TRBJ1-2,CASSSGQAIRGYTF,TGTGCCAGCAGTTCCGGACAGGCCATTCGAGGCTACACCTTC
-,-,TRBV5-1,TRBJ2-7,CASMWRGPTDEQYF,TGCGCCAGCATGTGGCGGGGACCAACGGACGAGCAGTACTTC
-,-,TRBV11-2,TRBJ2-3,CASSLGAPLALDF,TGTGCCAGCAGCTTAGGGGCCCCACTGGCTTTGGATTTT
-,-,TRBV28,TRBJ1-2,CASGIYNQGRRGYTF,TGTGCCAGCGGAATTTATAATCAGGGGCGACGCGGCTACACCTTC
-,-,TRBV7-7,TRBJ2-2,CASSWDLEGELFF,TGTGCTAGCAGCTGGGACTTGGAGGGGGAGCTGTTTTTT
-,-,TRBV27,TRBJ1-1,CASRVWGGPLVFF,TGTGCCAGCAGGGTATGGGGGGGGCCCCTGGTTTTCTTT
-,TRBD1,TRBV5-1,TRBJ1-4,CASSPGGRGEKLFF,TGCGCCAGCAGCCCAGGGGGTCGCGGTGAAAAACTGTTTTTT
few,TRBD2,TRBV2,TRBJ2-6,CASRREGLGANVLTF,TGTGCCAGCAGGAGGGAGGGGCTTGGGGCCAACGTCCTGACTTTC
once,TRBD1,TRBV13,TRBJ2-7,CASSPRTGVIYEQYF,TGTGCCAGCAGCCCCCGGACAGGGGTAATTTACGAGCAGTACTTC
-,-,TRBV7-9,TRBJ2-2,CASSFETGELFF,TGTGCCAGCAGCTTCGAGACCGGGGAGCTGTTTTTT
-,TRBD2,TRBV15,TRBJ2-7,CATSRGTSEEYEQYF,TGTGCCACCAGCAGGGGGACTAGCGAGGAATACGAGCAGTACTTC
-,TRBD1,TRBV27,TRBJ1-2,CASRPGTGAVAYGYTF,TGTGCCAGCAGGCCCGGGACAGGGGCGGTGGCGTATGGCTACACCTTC
-,-,TRBV27,TRBJ2-3,CASSKDRDRADTQYF,TGTGCCAGCAGTAAGGACCGGGATCGGGCAGATACGCAGTATTTT
-,TRBD2,TRBV7-2,TRBJ2-3,CASNQLAGGLTDTQYF,TGTGCCAGCAATCAACTAGCGGGGGGGCTCACAGATACGCAGTATTTT
-,-,TRBV7-2,TRBJ2-7,CASSYGSGSSTYEQYF,TGTGCCAGCAGCTACGGGAGCGGGTCTTCAACCTACGAGCAGTACTTC
-,-,TRBV28,TRBJ2-3,CASREGPDTQYF,TGTGCCAGCAGGGAGGGTCCAGATACGCAGTATTTT
-,-,TRBV14,TRBJ2-3,CASSSDLPSVTDTQYF,TGTGCCAGCAGCTCGGACCTCCCTAGCGTCACAGATACGCAGTATTTT
-,-,TRBV7-2,TRBJ2-1,CASSSTKGHNEQFF,TGTGCCAGCAGCTCCACCAAGGGGCACAATGAGCAGTTCTTC
-,TRBD1,TRBV5-4,TRBJ1-1,CASSWVDRGTEAFF,TGTGCCAGCAGCTGGGTAGACAGGGGCACTGAAGCTTTCTTT